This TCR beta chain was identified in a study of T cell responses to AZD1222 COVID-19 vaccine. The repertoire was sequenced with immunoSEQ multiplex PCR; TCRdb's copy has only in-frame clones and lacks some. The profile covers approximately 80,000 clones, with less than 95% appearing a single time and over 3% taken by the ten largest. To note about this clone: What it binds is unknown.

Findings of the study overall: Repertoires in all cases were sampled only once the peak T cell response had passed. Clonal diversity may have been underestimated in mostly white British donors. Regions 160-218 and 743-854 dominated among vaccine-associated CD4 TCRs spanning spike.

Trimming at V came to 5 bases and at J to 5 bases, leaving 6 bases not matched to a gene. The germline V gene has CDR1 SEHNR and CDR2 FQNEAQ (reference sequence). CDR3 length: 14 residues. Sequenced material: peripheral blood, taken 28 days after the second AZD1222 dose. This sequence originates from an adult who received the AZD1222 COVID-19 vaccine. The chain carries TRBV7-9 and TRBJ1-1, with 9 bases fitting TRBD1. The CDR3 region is CASSVTGGGTEAFF. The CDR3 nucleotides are TGTGCCAGCAGCGTCACAGGGGGCGGGACTGAAGCTTTCTTT.